The 15 T cell receptor beta chains reported below all come from one sample, sequenced in a study of control samples from healthy donors and cancer patients (dated by TCRdb to 2020 to 2022). The receptor library was made with the immunoSEQ multiplex PCR assay. TCRdb took this table from immuneACCESS and kept in-frame rearrangements with V and J called. Such tables lack part of the clones; where checked against another copy, unresolved V genes explain under half of the gap, and the rest is unexplained. In this sample the table shows 100,000 or so clones, roughly 92% of which occur a single time. The ten largest make up around 0.95% of the sample. Sequenced sample: blood. These receptors all stem from a woman in her 30s in good health.

The V gene is TRBV3-1 (or the pseudogene TRBV3-2), the J gene TRBJ1-1, with unresolved D. V lost 4 bases to trimming and J lost 1 base, with 10 bases between them. The germline V gene has CDR1 LGHDT and CDR2 YNNKEL (reference sequence). CDR3 length equals 14 residues. The CDR3 nucleotides read TGTGCCAGCAGCCCACACAGAGAGAACACTGAAGCTTTCTTT. Translating gives CASSPHRENTEAFF.

This sequence joins TRBV5-1 and TRBJ2-7; maybe TRBD2 (6 bases). Trimming pared 0 bases from V and 0 bases from J, leaving 13 bases between. There are 16 residues in the CDR3. CDR1 and CDR2 from the germline V gene are SGHRS and YFSETQ. CDR3 nucleotide sequence: TGCGCCAGCAGCTTGGGTACTGGGGGAGGCTCCTACGAGCAGTACTTC. It is translated as CASSLGTGGGSYEQYF.

The CDR3 protein is CATSSERRGYNEQFF. For the CDR3, the DNA is TGTGCCACCAGCAGTGAACGCAGGGGTTACAATGAGCAGTTCTTC. The chain uses TRBV15 and TRBJ2-1, with D possibly TRBD1 on 6 matching bases. V lost 3 bases to trimming and J lost 4 bases, with 13 bases between them. The CDR3 covers 15 residues. From germline, CDR1 is LNHNV and CDR2 YYDKDF (reference sequence).

The chain uses TRBV20-1 and TRBJ2-1, with a possible D match to TRBD2 (5 bases). CDR1 and CDR2 (germline): DFQATT, SNEGSKA (reference sequence). CDR3 length: 16 amino acids. Trimming shortened V by 3 bases and J by 6 bases, and 21 bases separated the two germline ends. CDR3 amino acids: CSASPQLRTRGNEQFF. DNA for the CDR3: TGCAGTGCTAGTCCCCAGTTGAGGACCCGGGGCAATGAGCAGTTCTTC.

The chain recombines TRBV4-1 with TRBJ1-1; 10 nucleotides match TRBD1. The CDR3 spans 15 residues. The ends lost 3 bases at V and 4 bases at J; junction bases unmatched: 5. The V gene's germline CDR1 is MGHRA and CDR2 YSYEKL. CDR3 nucleotides: TGCGCCAGCAGCCAGTTGGGACAGGGGTTCACTGAAGCTTTCTTT. Amino acids: CASSQLGQGFTEAFF.

This chain's CDR3 is CASSPSDRGRGQPQHF. The CDR3 DNA sequence: TGTGCCAGTAGTCCATCGGACAGGGGGCGCGGGCAGCCCCAGCATTTT. This sequence joins TRBV19 and TRBJ1-5, with 11 bases matching TRBD1. Germline assignment: CDR1 LNHDA and CDR2 SQIVND (reference sequence). The CDR3 consists of 16 residues. J gave up 7 bases and V 5 bases, and 10 bases lay outside the gene matches.

The CDR3 sequence: CASSSRDLSILHNEQFF. The CDR3 region has the DNA TGCGCCAGCAGCTCCCGGGACCTCTCCATCCTTCACAATGAGCAGTTCTTC. The chain joins TRBV5-1 to TRBJ2-1; TRBD1 or TRBD2 may be the D gene (5 bases each). From germline, CDR1 is SGHRS and CDR2 YFSETQ. This CDR3 contains 17 residues. V lost 3 bases, J lost 5 bases, and 21 bases lay in between.

This chain connects TRBV19 to TRBJ1-6, with unresolved D. V was cut by 1 base and J by 3 bases, with 10 bases left in between. CDR3 length: 16 amino acids. Per germline, CDR1 LNHDA and CDR2 SQIVND (reference sequence). The CDR3 DNA sequence: TGTGCCAGTAGTATAGGCTCGCGGGGCTATAATTCACCCCTCCACTTT. Protein sequence: CASSIGSRGYNSPLHF.

V is TRBV2 and J is TRBJ2-7; 7 nucleotides align to TRBD1. Germline V lookup: CDR1 SNHLY, CDR2 FYNNEI. J was trimmed by 3 bases and V by 6 bases; bases with no gene match: 8. The CDR3 covers 14 residues. The CDR3 loop reads CASRGTRDSYEQYF. CDR3 sequence (DNA): TGTGCCAGCAGAGGGACCCGGGACAGCTACGAGCAGTACTTC.

The rearrangement joins TRBV7-2 to TRBJ1-4; TRBD1 is a possible D gene (5 bases). V was pared by 5 bases and J by 8 bases, with 15 bases between. This CDR3 region has 14 residues. Per germline, CDR1 SGHTA and CDR2 FQGNSA. In DNA form, the CDR3 reads TGTGCCAGCAGCCCGGGGGGGACGAGGGAAAAACTGTTTTTT. Its protein is CASSPGGTREKLFF.

V usage is TRBV4-1 and J usage is TRBJ2-2, with TRBD1 matching over 9 bases. This CDR3 comprises 17 residues. The V gene's germline CDR1 is MGHRA and CDR2 YSYEKL. Trimming removed 4 bases from V and 5 bases from J; junction bases left unmatched: 11. CDR3 loop: CASSLTTGTGLTGELFF. As DNA, the CDR3 is TGCGCCAGCAGCCTAACGACCGGGACAGGGCTTACCGGGGAGCTGTTTTTT.

The chain has TRBV6-7 and TRBJ1-6; a possible D gene is TRBD1 (6 bases). TRBV6-7 belongs to the ORF category, with a function that is uncertain. The CDR3 is 17 residues long. Trimming left V 2 bases short and J 0 bases short, with 11 bases between. CDR3 sequence (DNA): TGTGCCAGCAGTTACCGGGACATCAGCTCCTATAATTCACCCCTCCACTTT. Translation gives CASSYRDISSYNSPLHF.

The J gene is TRBJ1-1, the V gene TRBV13; 8 positions match TRBD1. The CDR3 runs to 14 residues. The junction had 8 bases not matched to a gene; V was cut back by 5 bases and J by 6 bases. Germline V gives CDR1 PRHDT, CDR2 FYEKMQ (reference sequence). CDR3 amino acids: CASSPIYRGAEAFF. The CDR3 coding sequence is TGTGCCAGCAGCCCAATCTACAGGGGGGCTGAAGCTTTCTTT.

This chain connects TRBV7-9 to TRBJ2-7; a possible D gene is TRBD1 (5 bases). Trimming pared 8 bases from V and 1 base from J, leaving 12 bases between. The CDR3 loop spans 13 amino acids. Germline CDR1 is SEHNR and CDR2 is FQNEAQ (reference sequence). The CDR3 nucleotides are TGTGCCAGCGATTCGGACACATCCTACGAGCAGTACTTC. This sequence encodes CASDSDTSYEQYF.

This chain joins TRBV30 and TRBJ2-1; D is unresolved. Germline V gene sequence: CDR1 GTSNPN, CDR2 SVGIG (reference sequence). V lost 0 bases and J lost 8, with 5 bases in between. This CDR3 comprises 11 residues. As DNA, the CDR3 is TGTGCCTGGAGTGTATATTATGAGCAGTTCTTC. Its protein is CAWSVYYEQFF.